This T cell receptor (beta chain) was identified in a study of cytomegalovirus exposure and HLA in healthy donors. Broader study findings: Association of a missense DCLRE1C variant with TCR beta V- and J-gene trimming was reported in a later analysis.

A word on this clone: Antigen unknown. Within the sample, other DNA sequences also encode this same CDR3.

A multiplex PCR was run with 60 Vbeta primers and 13 Jbeta primers. TCRdb's table, derived via immunoSEQ multiplex PCR, lists solely in-frame clones and lacks some. The table records about 210,000 clones, 75% to 80% of them present only once. With 3 bases clipped from V and 0 bases from J, the junction kept 2 bases outside the gene matches. The CDR3 extends over 17 amino acids. Germline CDR1 KGHSH, CDR2 LQKENI. This clonotype originated in a male donor in good health and CMV-seronegative. The chain employs TRBV18 and TRBJ2-3, with TRBD2 matching over 14 bases. The source material was PBMCs. CDR3 DNA: TGTGCCAGCTCACCGAGACTAGCGGGGGGGAGCACAGATACGCAGTATTTT. Amino acid sequence: CASSPRLAGGSTDTQYF.